The 29 T cell receptor beta chains below were found in one sample sequenced in a study of T cells in women clearing cervical HPV infection (dated by TCRdb to the late 2010s). The library was prepared using the immunoSEQ multiplex PCR assay. TCRdb carries this immuneACCESS record with in-frame sequences only. Its versions omit some clonotypes, under half of them owing to an unresolved V gene in the studies checked, with the rest unexplained. Per the sample table, the count is 36,000 or so clones. Together, the top ten hold around 3.5% of the sample. Sequenced material: blood buffy coat. The source of these receptors is a woman between 18 and 70 years old with a cervical HPV16 infection that either progressed to CIN3+ or cleared (not recorded which).

As concerns this clone: The read terminates 3 residues ahead of where the CDR3 ends, so the germline J gene completes it. The chain links TRBV28 to TRBJ2-3, with TRBD1 identical over 8 bases. J gave up 1 base and V 8 bases, and 5 bases lay outside the gene matches. The V gene's germline CDR1 is MDHEN and CDR2 SYDVKM. This CDR3 contains 14 residues. The CDR3: CASESGQGTDTQYF. CDR3 DNA, as far as it was read: TGTGCCAGCGAATCGGGACAGGGCACAGATACG.

For this clone: The sequenced fragment ends 3 residues before the CDR3 boundary, so the rest is inferred from the germline J gene. V and J are TRBV4-1 and TRBJ1-3; the D gene is possibly TRBD1 (6 bases). The V end was cut by 6 bases, the J end by 2 bases, with 23 bases between. The CDR3 totals 18 residues. Germline CDR1 is MGHRA and CDR2 is YSYEKL. The CDR3 DNA, read in part, is TGCGCCAGCAGTCCCGGGACATTCCCCTCTCGGGCTGGAAACACC. It translates to CASSPGTFPSRAGNT. The CDR3 in full is CASSPGTFPSRAGNTIYF.

With regard to this clone: With the read ending 3 residues before the CDR3 end, the germline J gene is used to fill in that end. This rearrangement joins TRBV11-2 to TRBJ2-7, with 12 nucleotides matching TRBD1. Trimming cost V 4 bases and J 6 bases; bases outside gene matches: 4. This CDR3 comprises 14 residues. Germline V gene lookup returns CDR1 SGHAT and CDR2 FQNNGV. The sequenced part of the CDR3 DNA is TGTGCCAGCAGCTCGCGGGACAGGGGGCCCGAG. Translation: CASSSRDRGPE. The full-length CDR3 reads as CASSSRDRGPEQYF.

In regard to this clone: Read data end 3 residues before the CDR3 end; the end is taken from the germline J gene. The rearrangement joins TRBV6-2 or TRBV6-3 to TRBJ1-2, with D perhaps TRBD1 (6 bases). The V and J ends lost 4 bases and 3 bases respectively, with 12 bases between them. CDR1 is MNHEY, CDR2 SVGEGT, per germline. The CDR3 is made up of 14 amino acids. CDR3 DNA (partial): TGTGCCAGCAGTTCGTGGGGGCGAGACTATGGC. Its translation is CASSSWGRDYG. The CDR3 in full is CASSSWGRDYGYTF.

Comments on this clone: The read finishes 3 residues shy of the CDR3 end, and the germline J gene is used to complete it. The J gene is TRBJ2-2, the V gene TRBV6-1; 10 bases fit TRBD2. The junction had 3 bases not matched to a gene; V was cut back by 2 bases and J by 6 bases. Germline lookup yields CDR1 MNHNS and CDR2 SASEGT. This CDR3 has 15 residues. CDR3 sequence: CASSELAGDSGELFF. CDR3 DNA, as far as it was read: TGTGCCAGCAGTGAACTAGCGGGAGACTCCGGGGAG.

As to this clone: Read sequence stops 3 residues before the CDR3 end, and the germline J gene provides the missing end. The chain combines TRBV7-8 with TRBJ2-1; D might be TRBD2 (5 bases). CDR1 and CDR2 (germline): SGHVS, FQNEAQ. The CDR3 has 15 residues. The V end lost 5 bases, the J end lost 6 bases, and 17 bases lay between the germline ends. CDR3 region: CASSPTRIGPNEQFF. The part of the CDR3 DNA that was read is TGTGCCAGCAGCCCCACTAGAATCGGTCCCAATGAG. Full variable domain (remainder filled in from reference TRBV7-8 and TRBJ2-1): GAGVSQSPRYKVAKRGQDVALRCDPISGHVSLFWYQQALGQGPEFLTYFQNEAQLDKSGLPSDRFFAERPEGSVSTLKIQRTQQEDSAVYLCASSPTRIGPNEQFFGPGTRLTVL.

As concerns this clone: Read sequence stops 3 residues before the CDR3 end, and the germline J gene provides the missing end. The V call is TRBV5-1, the J call TRBJ2-5; possible D gene TRBD2, 5 bases. V lost 4 bases and J lost 5, with 12 bases in between. CDR3 length equals 13 residues. Germline CDR1 is SGHRS and CDR2 is YFSETQ. The covered CDR3 bases are TGCGCCAGCAGCCTAACCGGGGAGGAGACC. It codes for CASSLTGEET. The entire CDR3 is CASSLTGEETQYF.

About this clone: The missing CDR3 end, 3 residues past where the read stops, is filled in from the germline J gene. The rearrangement joins TRBV12-3 or TRBV12-4 to TRBJ1-6, with TRBD1 matching over 8 bases. The CDR3 sequence is 15 residues long. Trimming cost V 5 bases and J 7 bases; bases outside gene matches: 7. CDR3 bases read: TGTGCCAGCAGTATACAGACAGGGGCAAATTCACCC. It yields the protein CASSIQTGANSP. The full-length CDR3 reads as CASSIQTGANSPLHF.

About this clone: From the germline J gene comes the end of the CDR3, since the read stops 3 residues before it. The gene calls are TRBV7-2 and TRBJ1-2; D may be TRBD1 (6 bases). The CDR3 totals 15 residues. Germline assignment: CDR1 SGHTA and CDR2 FQGNSA. CDR3 DNA (partial): TGTGCCAGCAGCTTTTACTCGGGGGGCGCGGAAGGC. Protein product: CASSFYSGGAEG. The full CDR3 sequence reads CASSFYSGGAEGYTF.

In regard to this clone: The read falls 3 residues short of the CDR3 end, and the missing part is taken from the germline J gene. The chain is built from TRBV4-1 and TRBJ2-7; maybe TRBD1 (5 bases). Germline V CDR1 and CDR2: MGHRA, YSYEKL. This CDR3 comprises 14 residues. The V end was cut by 0 bases, the J end by 6 bases, with 12 bases between. The CDR3 bases that were read are TGCGCCAGCAGCCAAGAGGGCAGGGTAAGCGAG. Protein product: CASSQEGRVSE. The complete CDR3 sequence is CASSQEGRVSEQYF.

A note on this clone: From the germline J gene comes the end of the CDR3, since the read stops 3 residues before it. The gene calls are TRBV6-2 or TRBV6-3 and TRBJ2-2; D may be TRBD2 (6 bases). This CDR3 has 15 residues. Per the germline V gene, CDR1 is MNHEY and CDR2 is SVGEGT. Trimming removed 8 bases from V and 1 base from J, with 14 bases in between. CDR3 DNA (partial): TGTGCCAGCCAGCCTAGCGCTAGGAACACCGGGGAG. Residues: CASQPSARNTGE. The whole CDR3 protein is CASQPSARNTGELFF.

In the case of this clone: The read ends 3 residues early relative to the CDR3; the germline J gene fills the gap. The J gene is TRBJ2-1, the V gene TRBV7-6, with 10 bases identical to TRBD1. The CDR3 runs to 14 residues. Per germline, CDR1 SGHVS and CDR2 FNYEAQ. After removal of 8 bases from V and 3 bases from J, the junction contained 4 bases not matched to a gene. This CDR3 is CASSRDRGYNEQFF. The CDR3 DNA, read in part, is TGTGCCAGCTCCCGGGACAGGGGCTACAATGAG.

With regard to this clone: From the germline J gene comes the end of the CDR3, since the read stops 3 residues before it. The chain joins TRBV19 to TRBJ2-1; 7 bases map to TRBD1. Germline-derived CDR1 and CDR2 are LNHDA and SQIVND (reference sequence). CDR3 size: 15 residues. The V gene end was trimmed by 7 bases and the J gene end by 6 bases; junction bases not matched to a gene: 12. The CDR3 bases that were read are TGTGCCAGTATTCCGCGACAGGGATGGCGCAATGAG. This codes for CASIPRQGWRNE. The entire CDR3 protein reads CASIPRQGWRNEQFF.

Of note for this clone: The read finishes 3 residues shy of the CDR3 end, and the germline J gene is used to complete it. The chain is built from TRBV20-1 and TRBJ2-7; 9 bases are shared with TRBD2. Germline loops: CDR1 DFQATT, CDR2 SNEGSKA (reference sequence). Unmatched junction bases numbered 6, after V lost 3 bases and J lost 6 bases. The CDR3 extends over 13 amino acids. CDR3 bases read: TGCAGTGCTAGTTTGCGGGGGGGCCGCGAG. Encoded protein: CSASLRGGRE. The complete CDR3 reads CSASLRGGREQYF.

Remarks on this clone: The read terminates 3 residues before the CDR3 end, so the remaining end is supplied by the germline J gene. This rearrangement joins TRBV19 to TRBJ1-3; tentatively, D is TRBD1 (6 bases). Germline values: CDR1 LNHDA, CDR2 SQIVND (reference sequence). The CDR3 contains 14 residues. V was cut by 5 bases and J by 3 bases, with 11 bases left in between. CDR3 DNA, as far as it was read: TGTGCCAGTAGTGACAGGCAGCTTGGAAACACC. Its translation: CASSDRQLGNT. From start to end, the CDR3 is CASSDRQLGNTIYF.

Turning to this clone: The read falls 3 residues short of the CDR3 end, and the missing part is taken from the germline J gene. The V gene is TRBV18, the J gene TRBJ2-7; 11 bases align to TRBD1. With 5 bases clipped from V and 3 bases from J, the junction kept 3 bases outside the gene matches. Germline V gives CDR1 KGHSH, CDR2 LQKENI. This CDR3 region has 14 residues. The CDR3 DNA, read in part, is TGTGCCAGCTCAGCCGGGACAGGGGGCTACGAG. Protein product: CASSAGTGGYE. The whole CDR3 sequence is CASSAGTGGYEQYF.

To note about this clone: The CDR3 goes on 3 residues after the read ends, and that part is filled in from the germline J gene. The chain carries TRBV18 and TRBJ2-7, with 7 bases aligning to TRBD1. The ends lost 3 bases at V and 3 bases at J; junction bases unmatched: 8. The germline V gene has CDR1 KGHSH and CDR2 LQKENI. This CDR3 is built from 15 residues. CDR3 bases read: TGTGCCAGCTCACCGACTCACAGGGGAAACTACGAG. Protein: CASSPTHRGNYE. The entire CDR3 protein reads CASSPTHRGNYEQYF.

A remark on this clone: Read sequence stops 3 residues before the CDR3 end, and the germline J gene provides the missing end. The V call is TRBV5-1, the J call TRBJ2-7; tentatively, D is TRBD1 (6 bases). The V gene lost 4 bases and the J gene lost 3 bases, with 14 bases spanning the gap. CDR3 size: 14 residues. Germline values: CDR1 SGHRS, CDR2 YFSETQ. CDR3 DNA, as far as it was read: TGCGCCAGCAGCCTCTCAGGGGAATACTACGAG. Amino acid sequence: CASSLSGEYYE. The whole CDR3 sequence reads CASSLSGEYYEQYF.

As to this clone: The observed sequence ends 3 residues before the CDR3 terminus, with the missing tail filled in from the germline J gene. V gene TRBV7-2 combines with J gene TRBJ2-3; D not resolved. V was trimmed by 0 bases and J by 3 bases, leaving 10 bases between them. CDR1 is SGHTA, CDR2 FQGNSA, per germline. This CDR3 has 15 amino acids. The covered CDR3 bases are TGTGCCAGCAGCTTAGCGCTCGCCAGAACAGATACG. The encoded protein is CASSLALARTDT. Given in full, the CDR3 is CASSLALARTDTQYF.

About this clone: Read sequence stops 3 residues before the CDR3 end, and the germline J gene provides the missing end. The rearrangement joins TRBV29-1 to TRBJ2-7; a possible D gene is TRBD1 (6 bases). Germline lookup yields CDR1 SQVTM and CDR2 ANQGSEA. V was clipped by 4 bases and J by 2 bases, with 9 bases between them. The CDR3 consists of 12 residues. Partial CDR3 DNA: TGCAGCGTTGCTAGGGGGACCTACGAG. This sequence encodes CSVARGTYE. In full, the CDR3 is CSVARGTYEQYF.

The CDR3 is CASSGQGSYGYTF. The CDR3 bases that were read are TGTGCCAGCAGTGGCCAGGGGAGCTATGGC. This chain links TRBV2 with TRBJ1-2, with D maybe TRBD1 (6 bases). Read sequence stops 3 residues before the CDR3 end, and the germline J gene provides the missing end. The germline V gene has CDR1 SNHLY and CDR2 FYNNEI. The CDR3 contains 13 residues. V lost 4 bases and J lost 4, with 10 bases in between.

About this clone itself: The read is 3 residues too short to cover the CDR3 end, so that end is filled in from the germline J gene. The chain has TRBV7-6 and TRBJ2-3; 12 positions agree with TRBD2. The CDR3 has 15 residues. J gave up 2 bases and V 8 bases, and 5 bases lay outside the gene matches. The germline V gene has CDR1 SGHVS and CDR2 FNYEAQ. The CDR3 loop is CASQLAGGHTDTQYF. CDR3 bases read: TGTGCCAGCCAACTAGCGGGGGGACACACAGATACG.

Comments on this clone: The CDR3 goes on 3 residues after the read ends, and that part is filled in from the germline J gene. This sequence joins TRBV6-2 or TRBV6-3 and TRBJ2-7, with TRBD2 identical over 10 bases. Germline trimming cut 11 bases from V and 3 bases from J; bases unmatched to any gene: 13. The CDR3 length is 15 residues. Germline assignment: CDR1 MNHEY and CDR2 SVGEGT. CDR3 in amino acids: CASSQLAGVFYEQYF. CDR3 DNA (partial): TGTGCCTCCAGCCAGCTAGCGGGAGTTTTCTACGAG.

Worth noting for this clone: The observed sequence ends 3 residues before the CDR3 terminus, with the missing tail filled in from the germline J gene. The J gene is TRBJ1-2, the V gene TRBV20-1; weak D call: TRBD1 (6 bases). CDR3 length equals 15 residues. Per germline, CDR1 DFQATT and CDR2 SNEGSKA (reference sequence). The CDR3 loop reads CSAAASEGGHSGYTF. The CDR3 bases that were read are TGCAGTGCGGCTGCGTCGGAGGGGGGGCATAGCGGC.

Worth noting for this clone: Coverage ceases 3 residues before the CDR3 finishes, and the germline J gene fills in the end. V gene TRBV12-3 or TRBV12-4 combines with J gene TRBJ2-7; perhaps TRBD2 as D (6 bases). V was cut by 3 bases and J by 4 bases, with 13 bases left in between. The CDR3 covers 14 residues. The CDR3 loop is CASSFTGEGYEQYF. The sequenced CDR3 bases are TGTGCCAGCAGTTTTACGGGAGAGGGGTACGAG.

On this clone: The read terminates 3 residues ahead of where the CDR3 ends, so the germline J gene completes it. V gene TRBV29-1 combines with J gene TRBJ2-2; 9 positions agree with TRBD2. The J segment lost 4 bases and the V segment lost 7 bases, leaving 13 bases of the junction unmatched. This CDR3 is 16 amino acids long. The V gene's germline CDR1 is SQVTM and CDR2 ANQGSEA. CDR3 DNA, as far as it was read: TGCAGCGCCAGTAGCGGGAGTCTTGCCGGCACCGGGGAG. Translation: CSASSGSLAGTGE. The CDR3 in its entirety is CSASSGSLAGTGELFF.

About this clone: The observed sequence ends 3 residues before the CDR3 terminus, with the missing tail filled in from the germline J gene. The chain is built from TRBV7-9 and TRBJ1-2; TRBD1 agrees at 7 bases. V shed 6 bases, J shed 4 bases, and the junction held 8 bases outside the gene matches. There are 14 residues in the CDR3. Germline values: CDR1 SEHNR, CDR2 FQNEAQ (reference sequence). CDR3 amino acids: CASSRQGKVYGYTF. The covered CDR3 bases are TGTGCCAGCAGTAGACAGGGAAAGGTCTATGGC. Full variable domain (remainder filled in from reference TRBV7-9 and TRBJ1-2): DTGVSQNPRHKITKRGQNVTFRCDPISEHNRLYWYRQTLGQGPEFLTYFQNEAQLEKSRLLSDRFSAERPKGSFSTLEIQRTEQGDSAMYLCASSRQGKVYGYTFGSGTRLTVV.

Remarks on this clone: Coverage ceases 3 residues before the CDR3 finishes, and the germline J gene fills in the end. The chain employs TRBV19 and TRBJ1-5; no clear D. Germline CDR1 and CDR2: LNHDA and SQIVND (reference sequence). Trimming took off 5 bases at V and 3 bases at J, with 8 bases between the two ends. This CDR3 comprises 13 residues. CDR3 amino acids: CASSRSSNQPQHF. Incomplete CDR3 DNA: TGTGCCAGTAGTCGTAGTTCCAATCAGCCC.

Worth noting for this clone: The read ends 3 residues early relative to the CDR3; the germline J gene fills the gap. The chain employs TRBV18 and TRBJ2-7; TRBD1 agrees at 10 bases. V was pared by 3 bases and J by 6 bases, with 5 bases of the junction left unmatched. Germline CDR1 and CDR2: KGHSH and LQKENI. This CDR3 spans 14 amino acids. CDR3 region: CASSPGQGRGEQYF. Partial CDR3 DNA: TGTGCCAGCTCACCGGGACAGGGGCGGGGCGAG.